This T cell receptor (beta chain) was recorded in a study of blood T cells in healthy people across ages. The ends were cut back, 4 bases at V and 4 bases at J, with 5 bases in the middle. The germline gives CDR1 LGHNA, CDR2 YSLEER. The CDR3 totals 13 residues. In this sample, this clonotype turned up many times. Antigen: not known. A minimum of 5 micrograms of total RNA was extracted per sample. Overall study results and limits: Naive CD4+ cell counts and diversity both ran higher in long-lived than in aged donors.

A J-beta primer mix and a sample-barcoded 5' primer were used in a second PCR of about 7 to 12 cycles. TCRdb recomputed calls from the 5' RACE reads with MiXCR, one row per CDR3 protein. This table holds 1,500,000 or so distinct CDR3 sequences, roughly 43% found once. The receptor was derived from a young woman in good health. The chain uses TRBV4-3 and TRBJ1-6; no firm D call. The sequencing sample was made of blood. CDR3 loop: CASSPQYNSPLHF. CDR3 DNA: TGCGCCAGCAGCCCCCAGTATAATTCACCCCTCCACTTT.